One T cell receptor (beta chain) is described in this entry. This record belongs to a study of blood T cell repertoires in COVID-19. Study details: COVID-19 samples collected from the United States, Italy and Spain covered acute and convalescent phases. In each case, the material was cDNA or gDNA derived from T cells, B-cell-depleted T cells, or PBMCs.

Original data processing: Reference gene primer amplification in the assay estimated nucleated cell counts. The data were produced by immunoSEQ multiplex PCR, yet TCRdb's version contains in-frame clones alone and is incomplete. V and J calls plus clone size are reproduced from that table; the DNA served to infer D and trimming. The sample has some 80,000 clones, about 83% seen once. This CDR3 spans 15 amino acids. After removal of 3 bases from V and 3 bases from J, the junction contained 2 bases not matched to a gene. Germline V gene sequence: CDR1 SGDLS, CDR2 YYNGEE. Sequences were obtained from peripheral blood. This TCR was recovered from a woman older than 75 with active or convalescent COVID-19. J is TRBJ1-4 and V is TRBV9; 10 bases match TRBD1. CDR3 sequence (DNA): TGTGCCAGCAGCGCGGACAGGGGGTCTAATGAAAAACTGTTTTTT. Its translation is CASSADRGSNEKLFF.